The 7 T cell receptor beta chains given below trace back to one sample, sequenced in a study of cytomegalovirus exposure and HLA in healthy donors. The PCR used 60 Vbeta and 13 Jbeta primers. Sequencing used immunoSEQ multiplex PCR; TCRdb keeps in-frame clones, though not all of them. The sample holds around 65,000 clones, about two thirds seen once. Sequencing was carried out using PBMCs. These receptors were obtained from a man aged 40-49 years in good health and CMV-seropositive.

The chain has TRBV5-1 and TRBJ2-1, with D possibly matching TRBD2 (6 bases). Germline loops: CDR1 SGHRS, CDR2 YFSETQ. The CDR3 length is 16 residues. With 7 bases removed from V and 4 bases from J, the gap between germline ends came to 21 bases. In DNA form, the CDR3 reads TGCGCCAGCGACCCCTGGGGCGGGGCGGATTACAATGAGCAGTTCTTC. Protein sequence: CASDPWGGADYNEQFF.

This chain uses TRBV4-1 with TRBJ2-1; 9 bases match TRBD2. V gave up 4 bases and J gave up 10 bases; unmatched junction bases: 14. The CDR3 loop spans 16 amino acids. Germline V CDR1 and CDR2: MGHRA, YSYEKL. This chain's CDR3 is CASSPHEGRGGEEQFF. In DNA form, the CDR3 reads TGCGCCAGCAGCCCCCACGAGGGGCGGGGGGGAGAAGAGCAGTTCTTC.

The chain joins TRBV30 to TRBJ1-1; 10 nucleotides align to TRBD1. The CDR3 runs 11 residues. V was pared by 8 bases and J by 7 bases, with 4 bases of the junction left unmatched. CDR1 is GTSNPN, CDR2 SVGIG, per germline (reference sequence). The CDR3 is CAQTGGIEAFF. The CDR3 DNA reads as TGTGCCCAGACAGGGGGCATTGAAGCTTTCTTT.

The chain links TRBV6-5 to TRBJ1-5; 7 bases map to TRBD1. Per germline, CDR1 MNHEY and CDR2 SVGAGI. The CDR3 has 15 residues. The trim removed 6 bases at V and 0 bases at J, leaving 5 bases unmatched. CDR3 sequence (DNA): TGTGCCAGCAGGGACCGGGACAGTAGCAATCAGCCCCAGCATTTT. Translation gives CASRDRDSSNQPQHF.

V usage is TRBV6-5 and J usage is TRBJ2-5; tentatively, D is TRBD1 (6 bases). V was pared by 5 bases and J by 2 bases, with 9 bases between. Germline lookup yields CDR1 MNHEY and CDR2 SVGAGI. The CDR3 covers 13 residues. The CDR3 nucleotides read TGTGCCAGCAGTAAACAGGGTCAAGAGACCCAGTACTTC. Translation: CASSKQGQETQYF.

This clone has more than one count but fewer than ten. The rearrangement links TRBV5-6 to TRBJ2-5, with a possible D match to TRBD1 (5 bases). Germline CDR1 is SGHDT and CDR2 is YYEEEE. V was cut by 3 bases and J by 5 bases, with 11 bases left in between. The CDR3 is 13 residues long. The CDR3, as DNA: TGTGCCAGCAGCTGGGGCTTCGGGGAGACCCAGTACTTC. Protein product: CASSWGFGETQYF.

The V and J genes are TRBV27 and TRBJ1-1; 9 bases agree with TRBD1. This CDR3 is 15 amino acids long. The V gene's germline CDR1 is MNHEY and CDR2 SMNVEV (reference sequence). Trimming removed 4 bases from V and 5 bases from J; junction bases left unmatched: 8. This CDR3 reads CASSSLGTGRTEAFF. CDR3 bases: TGTGCCAGCAGTTCCCTCGGGACAGGGAGGACTGAAGCTTTCTTT.